This T cell receptor beta chain was obtained from a study of cytomegalovirus exposure and HLA in healthy donors. General observations from the study: When analyzed later, a missense DCLRE1C variant was found to be linked to TCR beta V- and J-gene trimming. In a later analysis, several top co-occurrence clusters appeared linked to parvovirus B19, influenza, CMV and Epstein-Barr virus.

The germline V gene has CDR1 LNHNV and CDR2 YYDKDF (reference sequence). This CDR3 is 21 amino acids long. V shed 5 bases, J shed 3 bases, and the junction held 17 bases outside the gene matches. All donors participated as healthy donors of bone marrow. In its sample, this clone was seen a few times. What it binds is unknown. The primer mix had 60 Vbeta and 13 Jbeta primers. Method: immunoSEQ multiplex PCR; TCRdb's copy keeps in-frame clones and lacks some. The table includes 250,000 to 350,000 clones, around 90% detected once. Sequenced input: PBMCs. This clonotype was sampled from a woman aged 18-29 years in good health and CMV-seronegative. The gene calls are TRBV15 and TRBJ2-3; 16 nucleotides line up with TRBD2. Here the CDR3 reads CATSPYGTSGGDPPGTDTQYF. In DNA, the CDR3 is TGTGCCACCAGCCCCTACGGGACTAGCGGGGGGGACCCCCCTGGGACAGATACGCAGTATTTT.